The TCR beta chain under discussion was sequenced for a study of T cell responses to AZD1222 COVID-19 vaccine. Study-level points and caveats: Nearly half of spike-specific TCRs reportedly go after variant regions that carry no mutations. When two AZD1222 doses had been given, Spike-specific TCR breadth and depth rose. Vaccine-associated CD4 TCRs spanned spike, dominant at 160-218 and 743-854. Only a handful of individuals given AZD1222 were seropositive at baseline.

V shed 8 bases and J 1 base; nucleotides not matched to a gene: 12. Per the germline V gene, CDR1 is SGHVS and CDR2 is FQNEAQ. The CDR3 contains 18 residues. Comments on this clone: Its target is unknown.

Sequenced by immunoSEQ multiplex PCR; TCRdb stores in-frame clones only, minus some. The repertoire holds roughly 150,000 clones, with 75% to 90% as singletons. The chain links TRBV7-8 to TRBJ1-6, with 9 nucleotides matching TRBD1. The sequence derives from an adult in good health. The starting material was peripheral blood, obtained on day 0 of AZD1222 vaccination. CDR3 DNA: TGTGCCAGCCGCCGGGACAGGGTATCCAGATCCTATAATTCACCCCTCCACTTT. This gives the protein CASRRDRVSRSYNSPLHF.